The present T cell receptor (beta chain) was sequenced within a study of T cell changes during pregnancy in multiple sclerosis. Sequencing was performed with immunoSEQ multiplex PCR; in TCRdb, only in-frame clones are kept and a portion is missing. Of 40,000 to 60,000 clones listed, approximately 92% were seen once; the top ten hold approximately 0.61%. The sequence derives from a female donor with multiple sclerosis, enrolled in a pregnancy study. Sequencing was performed on CD4+ T cells from peripheral blood mononuclear cells, taken in the third trimester of pregnancy.

The CDR3 coding sequence is TGTGCCAGCAGTTTAAGGCGGACAGGGGGTTTGAACACCGGGGAGCTGTTTTTT. Protein sequence: CASSLRRTGGLNTGELFF. This chain connects TRBV27 to TRBJ2-2, with TRBD1 identical over 10 bases. CDR3 length: 18 residues. Germline CDR1 and CDR2: MNHEY and SMNVEV (reference sequence). J lost 1 base, V lost 2 bases, and 7 bases had no gene match.